This TCR beta chain was found in a study of blood T cells in healthy people across ages (dated by TCRdb to about 2015). Notes on the research overall: In model experiments, template switching captured roughly one uniquely barcoded TCR beta cDNA molecule for every two T cells. Donors of different ages were randomly distributed across sequencing lanes to avoid experimental bias. Donors were grouped into four age groups: young (average approximately 16 years), middle-aged (39), aged (approximately 67) and long-lived (just over 80). The study analyzed two additional independent replicas of 1 million unique cDNA reads from the same blood draw for two donors, one aged 18 to 30 and one aged 80 or older. Age-related changes in TCR beta repertoire diversity were measured in the study by deep sequencing normalized with unique cDNA molecular identifiers. On the study overall, not on this receptor specifically: As age increased, observed TCR beta diversity per million T cells dropped in a roughly linear way, and a significant reduction was already evident by age roughly 40. The percentage of naive T cells measured by flow cytometry correlated strongly with observed TCR beta diversity. Conclusive comparison of naive and antigen-experienced compartments was prevented by the profiling of bulk unsorted PBMCs. Estimates of total diversity based on one million sequenced T cells were considered lower bounds and underestimates. Compared with the aged group, the long-lived group had more naive CD4+ T cells, fewer expanded clones and increased TCR diversity, a pattern suggesting age selection. Because the CMV infection status of the donors was unknown, age-related changes in expanded clonotypes may potentially have been confounded.

The CDR3 goes from the cysteine to the phenylalanine over 16 residues. The retained sequence is limited to the CDR3, 48 bases, with the frame set at the first base. CDR1 and CDR2, per the germline V gene, are MDHEN and SYDVKM. Cut back by 0 bases and 8 bases, the V and J ends lie 14 bases apart. The roughly 39 donors, aged roughly 6 to 95 years, were systemically healthy Caucasian individuals from Russia. Each donor gave about 9.7 milliliters of peripheral blood, drawn into EDTA-treated Vacutainer tubes. Ficoll-Paque density-gradient centrifugation was used to isolate PBMCs, with at least 6.5 million per sample. Trizol reagent was used to extract total RNA from the PBMCs, yielding at least 6 micrograms per sample. Naive CD45RAhigh/CD27high T cell percentages were measured by flow cytometry on a PBMC aliquot from every donor. The library came from 5' RACE. Sequenced on an Illumina HiSeq 2500. A second about 7 to 12 cycle PCR used a sample-barcoded 5' primer and a J-beta primer mix. Each TCR beta cDNA molecule received a unique molecular identifier from a template-switch 5' adaptor carrying 12 random nucleotides. Each sample yielded at least 3 million CDR3-containing paired-end reads. The Mint cDNA synthesis kit, primed by a TRBC-specific oligonucleotide, was used to synthesize first-strand cDNA from all RNA. All cDNA was treated with uracil-DNA glycosylase and then went through a first 18-cycle PCR with the universal primers M1SS and BC2_uni_R. In the original analysis: Each sample was normalized by randomly selecting 1 million high-quality reads, each carrying a distinct molecular identifier. Reads sharing molecular identifiers were discarded rather than binned into consensus sequences. MiTCR, set to a Q25 quality threshold and the strictest error-elimination algorithm, was used for CDR3 identification, clonotype clustering and error correction. A nonparametric unseen species model with Euler transformation was used to estimate a lower bound on total TCR beta diversity. TCRdb handled the public reads itself, with Q25 trimming in fastp and clone calling in MiXCR, and kept productive beta chains. Each CDR3 protein gets just one entry, which takes the most common genes and DNA from the rows behind it. Here the V and J calls rest on TCRdb's processing, not on the authors' analysis. Counted in this sample were about 1.8 million distinct CDR3 sequences; around half of them appeared once. The ten largest clones add up to roughly 2% of the sample.

This clonotype occurred once. This receptor's antigen is unknown. No much larger clonotype is one base removed from it; base qualities were not supplied. The sequencing input was blood. The sequence came from a woman in her thirties or forties in good health. The rearrangement combines TRBV28 with TRBJ1-6; matching of 6 bases hints at TRBD1 as the D gene. The CDR3 amino acid sequence is: CASSLWRGGNDSPLHF. The DNA sequence follows: TGTGCCAGCAGTTTATGGCGAGGGGGGAACGATTCACCCCTCCACTTT.